The clone carrying this T cell receptor beta chain has a handful of counts. Antigen unknown. The germline V gene has CDR1 SGHRS and CDR2 YFSETQ. The CDR3 length is 14 residues. Trimming cost V 6 bases and J 1 base, with 10 bases left between them. The sample is drawn from a study of shared clonotypes between healthy human individuals. Study-wide findings and caveats: It was only blood that was sampled, and tissue repertoires likely differ. The generation probabilities recorded for non-shared clonotypes fell below those of clonotypes shared by all four donors.

Sequencing was performed with immunoSEQ multiplex PCR; in TCRdb, only in-frame clones are kept and a portion is missing. The sample lists about 1 million clones, 65% to 80% occurring once. Sequenced input: memory CD4+ T cells sorted from blood. Subset denoted: CD45RA-negative fraction. The source of this sequence is a man aged 18-30 years in good health. The V gene is TRBV5-1, the J gene TRBJ2-2, with D possibly being TRBD1 (6 bases). CDR3 DNA: TGCGCCAGCACTACGACAGGGAACACCGGGGAGCTGTTTTTT. Its translation is CASTTTGNTGELFF. Drawing the rest from reference TRBV5-1 and TRBJ2-2, the complete variable domain is KAGVTQTPRYLIKTRGQQVTLSCSPISGHRSVSWYQQTPGQGLQFLFEYFSETQRNKGNFPGRFSGRQFSNSRSEMNVSTLELGDSALYLCASTTTGNTGELFFGEGSRLTVL.